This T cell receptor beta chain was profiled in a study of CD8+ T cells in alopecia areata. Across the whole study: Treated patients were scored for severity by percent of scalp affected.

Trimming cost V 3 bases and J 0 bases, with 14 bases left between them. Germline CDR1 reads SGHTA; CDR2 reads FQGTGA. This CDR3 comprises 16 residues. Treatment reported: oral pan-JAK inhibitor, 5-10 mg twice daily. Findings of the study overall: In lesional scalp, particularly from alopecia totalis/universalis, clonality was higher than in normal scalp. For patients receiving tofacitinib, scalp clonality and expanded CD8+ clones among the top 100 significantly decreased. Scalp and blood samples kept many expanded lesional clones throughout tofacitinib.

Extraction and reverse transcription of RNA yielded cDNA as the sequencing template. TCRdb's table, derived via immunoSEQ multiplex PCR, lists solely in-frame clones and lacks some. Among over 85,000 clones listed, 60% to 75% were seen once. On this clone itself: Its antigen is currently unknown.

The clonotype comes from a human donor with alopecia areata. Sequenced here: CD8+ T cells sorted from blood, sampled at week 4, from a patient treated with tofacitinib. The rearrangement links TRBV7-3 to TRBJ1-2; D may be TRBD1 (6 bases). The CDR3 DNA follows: TGTGCCAGCAGCTTGACAGGCCTTGATACTAACTATGGCTACACCTTC. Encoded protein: CASSLTGLDTNYGYTF.